This paragraph covers one TCR beta chain sequence. What it binds is not known. Repertoires were generated with immunoSEQ multiplex PCR, while TCRdb's copy carries only in-frame clones and drops some. This table has about 1.1 million clones, around 78% appearing once. The germline V gene encodes CDR1 MNHEY and CDR2 SMNVEV (reference sequence). V lost 5 bases and J 7 bases, leaving 18 bases between the germline ends. The CDR3 has 14 amino acids. This record comes from a study of shared clonotypes between healthy human individuals. Study summary: For every donor, three CD4 naive, three CD4 memory, two CD8 naive and one CD8 memory plates were used. General study points: Despite large depth, rarefaction showed incomplete sorted-subset sequencing. Clonotype sharing across several donors was observed for about 5.2% of naive CD4 clonotypes.

The chain joins TRBV27 to TRBJ2-7, with D perhaps TRBD2 (6 bases). Sequencing input: memory CD4+ T cells from PBMCs. As to subset: CD45RA-negative fraction. The TCR originated in a man aged 18 to 29 in good health. Some clones in this sample may be carry-over from other donors' samples. CDR3 sequence (DNA): TGTGCCAGCAGTGTAGGTAGCGGTTCTACGGAGCAGTACTTC. It is translated as CASSVGSGSTEQYF.